These 28 T cell receptor beta chains came from one sample sequenced in a study of T cell responses to AZD1222 COVID-19 vaccine. Assay: immunoSEQ multiplex PCR; the TCRdb copy retains only in-frame clones and omits some. The sample lists around 110,000 clones; around nine tenths were seen once. The sequences come from peripheral blood, collected 28 days after the second AZD1222 dose. The origin of the receptors is an adult who received the AZD1222 COVID-19 vaccine.

This rearrangement joins TRBV18 to TRBJ2-7; D may be TRBD1 (5 bases). In germline, CDR1 is KGHSH, CDR2 LQKENI. The CDR3 sequence is 14 residues long. Trimming pared 6 bases from V and 2 bases from J, leaving 14 bases between. CDR3 sequence (DNA): TGTGCCAGCTCTTATCAGGGAACTACCTACGAGCAGTACTTC. Translated, it gives CASSYQGTTYEQYF.

The gene calls are TRBV7-9 and TRBJ2-7; D call uncertain. The length of the CDR3 is 11 residues. Germline V gene lookup returns CDR1 SEHNR and CDR2 FQNEAQ (reference sequence). V was pared by 4 bases and J by 3 bases, with 4 bases between. The CDR3 DNA sequence: TGTGCCAGCAGCTCCCACTACGAGCAGTACTTC. Its translation: CASSSHYEQYF. The full variable domain, rest sourced from reference TRBV7-9 and TRBJ2-7, is DTGVSQNPRHKITKRGQNVTFRCDPISEHNRLYWYRQTLGQGPEFLTYFQNEAQLEKSRLLSDRFSAERPKGSFSTLEIQRTEQGDSAMYLCASSSHYEQYFGPGTRLTVT.

The chain carries TRBV28 and TRBJ1-2; 8 bases fit TRBD1. J gave up 8 bases and V 3 bases, and 11 bases lay outside the gene matches. CDR1 is MDHEN and CDR2 is SYDVKM in the germline V gene. This CDR3 has 15 amino acids. The CDR3 reads CASSFLGQGVVGYTF. CDR3 sequence (DNA): TGTGCCAGCAGTTTTCTCGGACAGGGCGTCGTCGGCTACACCTTC.

This chain links TRBV6-6 with TRBJ1-2; D gene unclear. The ends were cut back, 5 bases at V and 4 bases at J, with 8 bases in the middle. Germline V lookup: CDR1 MNHNY, CDR2 SVGAGI (reference sequence). The CDR3 consists of 12 residues. Here the CDR3 reads CASSATSYGYTF. The DNA for the CDR3 is TGTGCCAGCAGTGCGACCAGCTATGGCTACACCTTC.

The J gene is TRBJ1-5, the V gene TRBV2; perhaps TRBD1 as D (5 bases). Germline values: CDR1 SNHLY, CDR2 FYNNEI. Trimming pared 2 bases from V and 3 bases from J, leaving 11 bases between. CDR3 length: 15 amino acids. The CDR3, as DNA: TGTGCCAGCAGTGAACGGGACTTAGACAATCAGCCCCAGCATTTT. It encodes CASSERDLDNQPQHF.

V usage is TRBV30 and J usage is TRBJ1-6; perhaps TRBD1 as D (5 bases). Germline V lookup: CDR1 GTSNPN, CDR2 SVGIG (reference sequence). The CDR3 is 15 residues long. With 2 bases removed from V and 5 bases from J, the gap between germline ends came to 13 bases. The CDR3 nucleotides read TGTGCCTGGAGTTTGGGACCCAATAATAATTCACCCCTCCACTTT. As protein: CAWSLGPNNNSPLHF.

The rearrangement links TRBV7-3 to TRBJ2-1; TRBD2 aligns across 12 bases. The CDR3 contains 17 residues. Germline loops: CDR1 SGHTA, CDR2 FQGTGA. V lost 4 bases and J lost 3; bases outside the gene matches: 7. The CDR3 DNA is TGTGCCAGCAGCTCAGGACTAGCGGGGCTTCACTACAATGAGCAGTTCTTC. Its translation: CASSSGLAGLHYNEQFF.

This rearrangement joins TRBV6-5 to TRBJ2-7; D is perhaps TRBD1 (7 bases). With 0 bases removed from V and 7 bases from J, the gap between germline ends came to 13 bases. CDR3 size: 14 residues. Germline V gene sequence: CDR1 MNHEY, CDR2 SVGAGI. The CDR3 nucleotides are TGTGCCAGCAGTTACTCTCAGGGGGGCCTTGAGCAGTACTTC. Amino acid sequence: CASSYSQGGLEQYF.

The chain recombines TRBV28 with TRBJ1-5; D might be TRBD1 (5 bases). V was clipped by 7 bases and J by 4 bases, with 14 bases between them. From germline, CDR1 is MDHEN and CDR2 SYDVKM. This CDR3 has 14 residues. CDR3 protein: CASTRWDHNQPQHF. Written as DNA, the CDR3 is TGTGCCAGCACTCGCTGGGACCATAATCAGCCCCAGCATTTT.

This rearrangement joins TRBV13 to TRBJ1-3; TRBD1 agrees at 9 bases. From germline, CDR1 is PRHDT and CDR2 FYEKMQ (reference sequence). V was pared by 6 bases and J by 3 bases, with 9 bases of the junction left unmatched. The CDR3 is 16 amino acids. CDR3 loop: CASSAGTGYGGNTIYF. The CDR3 DNA follows: TGTGCCAGCAGTGCCGGGACAGGGTATGGTGGAAACACCATATATTTT.

This chain uses TRBV5-1 with TRBJ2-2, with D maybe TRBD1 (6 bases). The germline gives CDR1 SGHRS, CDR2 YFSETQ. This CDR3 is built from 14 residues. The V gene lost 5 bases and the J gene lost 1 base, with 9 bases spanning the gap. CDR3: CASSKDRNTGELFF. In nucleotides, the CDR3 is TGCGCCAGCAGTAAGGACAGGAACACCGGGGAGCTGTTTTTT.

The V and J genes are TRBV12-3 or TRBV12-4 and TRBJ2-1; a weak D match, TRBD2 (6 bases). The CDR3 sequence is 12 residues long. V gave up 11 bases and J gave up 8 bases, with 16 bases separating them. This CDR3 is CAVTRGTHEQFF. The DNA of the CDR3 is TGTGCCGTCACTAGAGGGACTCATGAGCAGTTCTTC.

The chain links TRBV6-2 or TRBV6-3 to TRBJ2-2; D might be TRBD1 (5 bases). Germline V gene sequence: CDR1 MNHEY, CDR2 SVGEGT. Trimming shortened V by 0 bases and J by 1 base, and 9 bases separated the two germline ends. This CDR3 comprises 16 residues. CDR3 residues: CASSYSFDRNTGELFF. CDR3 in DNA: TGTGCCAGCAGTTACTCCTTCGACAGGAACACCGGGGAGCTGTTTTTT.

Written as DNA, the CDR3 is TGTGCCAGCAGTGGGACTGTTAGCTCTGGGGCCAACGTCCTGACTTTC. This gives the protein CASSGTVSSGANVLTF. The rearrangement joins TRBV6-4 to TRBJ2-6, with TRBD2 as a possible D gene (5 bases). CDR1 and CDR2 (germline): MRHNA, SNTAGT. This CDR3 region has 16 residues. Trimming removed 4 bases from V and 0 bases from J, with 10 bases in between.

The rearrangement links TRBV27 to TRBJ2-7; D is possibly TRBD1 (6 bases). Germline assignment: CDR1 MNHEY and CDR2 SMNVEV (reference sequence). This CDR3 has 14 amino acids. V was clipped by 5 bases and J by 5 bases, with 16 bases between them. The CDR3 DNA is TGTGCCAGCAGTCCAAGACAGGCGCGGGACGAGCAGTACTTC. Translated: CASSPRQARDEQYF.

The chain has TRBV29-1 and TRBJ1-2; D call uncertain. CDR1 is SQVTM, CDR2 ANQGSEA, per germline. CDR3 length: 12 amino acids. The chain's CDR3 is CSTDLNNYGYTF. The CDR3 DNA is TGCAGTACTGACCTAAACAACTATGGCTACACCTTC.

V gene TRBV18 combines with J gene TRBJ2-1; 10 bases match TRBD2. V was clipped by 2 bases and J by 5 bases; unmatched bases: 6. The CDR3 has 16 amino acids. Germline CDR1 reads KGHSH; CDR2 reads LQKENI. The CDR3 loop reads CASSPYTSGNNNEQFF. CDR3 nucleotides: TGTGCCAGCTCACCATACACTAGCGGGAACAACAATGAGCAGTTCTTC.

This clone was seen a single time. The CDR3 is CASSQVGNEQFF. CDR3 DNA: TGTGCCAGCAGCCAAGTAGGGAATGAGCAGTTCTTC. The J gene is TRBJ2-1, the V gene TRBV3-1 (or the pseudogene TRBV3-2); D gene uncertain. CDR1 is LGHDT, CDR2 YNNKEL, per germline (reference sequence). V shed 1 base and J shed 7 bases, with 5 bases lying between them. The CDR3 runs to 12 residues.

The J gene is TRBJ1-3, the V gene TRBV6-5, with D uncertain. With 0 bases removed from V and 2 bases from J, the gap between germline ends came to 8 bases. The CDR3 spans 15 residues. Germline CDR1 reads MNHEY; CDR2 reads SVGAGI. CDR3 sequence: CASSYSRSTGNTIYF. DNA of the CDR3: TGTGCCAGCAGTTACTCGAGGAGTACTGGAAACACCATATATTTT.

V usage is TRBV9 and J usage is TRBJ1-6; D is uncertain. The germline CDR1 and CDR2 sequences are SGDLS and YYNGEE. This CDR3 is 14 amino acids long. Trimming cost V 5 bases and J 8 bases, with 14 bases left between them. CDR3 DNA: TGTGCCAGCAGGTCCCCACAGAGGGATTCACCCCTCCACTTT. Protein sequence: CASRSPQRDSPLHF. The full variable domain, rest sourced from reference TRBV9 and TRBJ1-6, is DSGVTQTPKHLITATGQRVTLRCSPRSGDLSVYWYQQSLDQGLQFLIQYYNGEERAKGNILERFSAQQFPDLHSELNLSSLELGDSALYFCASRSPQRDSPLHFGNGTRLTVT.

The chain is built from TRBV29-1 and TRBJ2-3; a weak D match, TRBD1 (5 bases). With 7 bases removed from V and 4 bases from J, the gap between germline ends came to 21 bases. Germline loops: CDR1 SQVTM, CDR2 ANQGSEA. The CDR3 contains 15 residues. The DNA of the CDR3 is TGCAGCGATTTCCCCCAGGGTGGTGGGGCAGATACGCAGTATTTT. This translates into CSDFPQGGGADTQYF.

The chain employs TRBV3-1 (or the pseudogene TRBV3-2) and TRBJ2-1; 7 bases line up with TRBD2. The germline CDR1 and CDR2 sequences are LGHDT and YNNKEL (reference sequence). The CDR3 consists of 15 residues. The junction had 6 bases not matched to a gene; V was cut back by 3 bases and J by 4 bases. The CDR3 is CASSHLGREYNEQFF. Here the CDR3 DNA reads TGTGCCAGCAGCCATCTCGGGCGGGAGTACAATGAGCAGTTCTTC.

The chain is built from TRBV13 and TRBJ1-5; the D gene is possibly TRBD1 (6 bases). Germline V gene sequence: CDR1 PRHDT, CDR2 FYEKMQ (reference sequence). This CDR3 is built from 17 residues. The V end lost 2 bases, the J end lost 6 bases, and 20 bases lay between the germline ends. CDR3 DNA: TGTGCCAGCAGCTTAACCAAATCATTCGGGGGCACTCAGCCCCAGCATTTT. Protein: CASSLTKSFGGTQPQHF.

The chain is built from TRBV28 and TRBJ2-5; 8 bases are shared with TRBD2. Germline CDR1 MDHEN, CDR2 SYDVKM. V dropped 2 bases and J dropped 1; count of bases not matched to a gene: 12. This CDR3 region has 18 residues. DNA of the CDR3: TGTGCCAGCAGTTTAACACTACGGGGCGGGAGGCTCCAAGAGACCCAGTACTTC. This encodes CASSLTLRGGRLQETQYF.

This chain uses TRBV24-1 with TRBJ2-7; 7 bases align to TRBD1. This CDR3 is built from 15 residues. The germline V gene encodes CDR1 KGHDR and CDR2 SFDVKD. Unmatched junction bases numbered 7, after V lost 3 bases and J lost 3 bases. CDR3 amino acids: CATSDPRDRYYEQYF. The CDR3 DNA follows: TGTGCCACCAGTGATCCCCGGGACAGATACTACGAGCAGTACTTC.

The rearrangement links TRBV12-3 or TRBV12-4 to TRBJ1-5; a weak D match, TRBD1 (6 bases). Trimming removed 5 bases at V and 5 bases at J, with 10 bases between. The CDR3 spans 13 residues. The CDR3 loop reads CASSRQVDQPQHF. CDR3 DNA: TGTGCCAGCAGTCGACAGGTCGATCAGCCCCAGCATTTT.

The chain joins TRBV13 to TRBJ2-3; tentatively, D is TRBD1 or TRBD2 (6 bases each). The CDR3 has 15 residues. Germline V gene data show CDR1 as PRHDT and CDR2 as FYEKMQ (reference sequence). Trimming stripped 4 bases from V and 3 bases from J, with 14 bases between. The CDR3 loop is CASSSRSGATDTQYF. Here the CDR3 DNA reads TGTGCCAGCAGCTCCCGCTCGGGGGCGACAGATACGCAGTATTTT.

V usage is TRBV27 and J usage is TRBJ1-6, with 9 bases fitting TRBD1. The germline gives CDR1 MNHEY, CDR2 SMNVEV (reference sequence). This CDR3 has 17 residues. With 2 bases clipped from V and 1 base from J, the junction kept 3 bases outside the gene matches. DNA for the CDR3: TGTGCCAGCAGTTTAAGGGGACAGGGATCCTATAATTCACCCCTCCACTTT. Translation gives CASSLRGQGSYNSPLHF.